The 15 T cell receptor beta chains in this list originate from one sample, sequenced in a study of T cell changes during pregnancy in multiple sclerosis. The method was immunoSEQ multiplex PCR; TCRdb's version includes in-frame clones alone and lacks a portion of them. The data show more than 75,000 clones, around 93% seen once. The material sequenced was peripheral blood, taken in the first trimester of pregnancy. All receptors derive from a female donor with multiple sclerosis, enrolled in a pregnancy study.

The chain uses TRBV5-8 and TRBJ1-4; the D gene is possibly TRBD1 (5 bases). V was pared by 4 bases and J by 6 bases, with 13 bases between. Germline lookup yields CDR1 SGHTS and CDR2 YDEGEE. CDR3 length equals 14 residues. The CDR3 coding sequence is TGTGCCAGCAGCCCGGGGGTCCGTTATGAAAAACTGTTTTTT. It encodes CASSPGVRYEKLFF.

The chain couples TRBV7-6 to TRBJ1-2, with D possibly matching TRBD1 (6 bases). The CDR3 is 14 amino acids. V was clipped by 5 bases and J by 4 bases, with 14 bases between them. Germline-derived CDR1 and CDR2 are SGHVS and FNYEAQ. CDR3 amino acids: CASSERQDRYGYTF. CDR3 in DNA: TGTGCCAGCAGCGAACGACAGGATCGCTATGGCTACACCTTC.

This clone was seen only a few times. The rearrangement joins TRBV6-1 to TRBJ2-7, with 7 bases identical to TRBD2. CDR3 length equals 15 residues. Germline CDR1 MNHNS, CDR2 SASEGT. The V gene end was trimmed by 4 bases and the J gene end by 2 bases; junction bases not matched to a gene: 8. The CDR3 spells CASSGEGLTAYEQYF. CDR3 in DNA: TGTGCCAGCAGTGGGGAGGGGTTAACAGCCTACGAGCAGTACTTC.

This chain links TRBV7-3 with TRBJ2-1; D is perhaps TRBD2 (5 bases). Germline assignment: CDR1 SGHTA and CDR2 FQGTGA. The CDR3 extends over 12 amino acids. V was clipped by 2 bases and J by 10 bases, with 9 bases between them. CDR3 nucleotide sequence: TGTGCCAGCAGCTTATCAAGCGGCGAGCAGTTCTTC. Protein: CASSLSSGEQFF.

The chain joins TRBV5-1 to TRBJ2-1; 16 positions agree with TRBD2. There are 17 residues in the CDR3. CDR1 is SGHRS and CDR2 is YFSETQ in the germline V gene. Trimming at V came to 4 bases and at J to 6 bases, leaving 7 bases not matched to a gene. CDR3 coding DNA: TGCGCCAGCAGCCCCCCGGGACTAGCGGGAGGGCCCAATGAGCAGTTCTTC. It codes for CASSPPGLAGGPNEQFF.

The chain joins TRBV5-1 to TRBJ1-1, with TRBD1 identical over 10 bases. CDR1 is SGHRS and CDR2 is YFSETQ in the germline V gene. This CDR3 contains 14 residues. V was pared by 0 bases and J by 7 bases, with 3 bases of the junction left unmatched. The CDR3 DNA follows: TGCGCCAGCAGCTTGGCGGGACAGGGGAGTGAAGCTTTCTTT. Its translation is CASSLAGQGSEAFF.

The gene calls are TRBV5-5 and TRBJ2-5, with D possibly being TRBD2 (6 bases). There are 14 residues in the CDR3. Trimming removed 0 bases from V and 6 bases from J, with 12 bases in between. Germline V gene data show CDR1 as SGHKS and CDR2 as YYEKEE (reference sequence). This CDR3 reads CASSLVGLAKTQYF. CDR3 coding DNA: TGTGCCAGCAGCTTGGTGGGGCTAGCGAAGACCCAGTACTTC.

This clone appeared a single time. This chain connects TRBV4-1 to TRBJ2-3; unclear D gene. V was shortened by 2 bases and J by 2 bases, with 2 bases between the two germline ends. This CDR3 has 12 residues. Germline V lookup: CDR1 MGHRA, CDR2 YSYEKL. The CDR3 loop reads CASSQHTDTQYF. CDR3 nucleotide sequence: TGCGCCAGCAGCCAACACACAGATACGCAGTATTTT.

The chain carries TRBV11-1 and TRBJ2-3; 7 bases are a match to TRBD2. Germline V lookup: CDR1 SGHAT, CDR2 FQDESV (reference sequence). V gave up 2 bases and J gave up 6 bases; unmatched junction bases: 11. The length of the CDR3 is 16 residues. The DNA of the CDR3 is TGTGCCAGCAGCTTATTGGGACTAATAAGACTGGATACGCAGTATTTT. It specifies CASSLLGLIRLDTQYF.

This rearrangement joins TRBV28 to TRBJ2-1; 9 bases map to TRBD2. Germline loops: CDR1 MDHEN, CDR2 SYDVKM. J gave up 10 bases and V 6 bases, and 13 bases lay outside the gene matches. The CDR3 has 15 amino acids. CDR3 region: CASSQTAGGQWEQFF. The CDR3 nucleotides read TGTGCCAGCAGCCAAACGGCGGGAGGGCAGTGGGAGCAGTTCTTC.

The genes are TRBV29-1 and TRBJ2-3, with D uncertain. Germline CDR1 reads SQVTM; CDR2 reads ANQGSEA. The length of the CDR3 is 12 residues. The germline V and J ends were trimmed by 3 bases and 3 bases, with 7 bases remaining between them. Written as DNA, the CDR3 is TGCAGCGTTGATCTCAGGACAGATACGCAGTATTTT. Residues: CSVDLRTDTQYF.

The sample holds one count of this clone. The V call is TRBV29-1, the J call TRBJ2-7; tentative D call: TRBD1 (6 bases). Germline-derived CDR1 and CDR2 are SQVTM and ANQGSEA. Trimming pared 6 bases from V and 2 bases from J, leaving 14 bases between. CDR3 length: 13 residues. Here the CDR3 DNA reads TGCAGCGTCTCCGGGACAATCACCTACGAGCAGTACTTC. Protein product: CSVSGTITYEQYF.

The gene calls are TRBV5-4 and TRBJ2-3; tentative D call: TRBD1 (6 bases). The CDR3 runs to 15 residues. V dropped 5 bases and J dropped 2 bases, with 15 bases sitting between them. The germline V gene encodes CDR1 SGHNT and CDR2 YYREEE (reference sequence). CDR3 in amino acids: CASRPGTGSTDTQYF. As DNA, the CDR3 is TGTGCCAGCAGGCCCGGTACAGGGTCCACAGATACGCAGTATTTT.

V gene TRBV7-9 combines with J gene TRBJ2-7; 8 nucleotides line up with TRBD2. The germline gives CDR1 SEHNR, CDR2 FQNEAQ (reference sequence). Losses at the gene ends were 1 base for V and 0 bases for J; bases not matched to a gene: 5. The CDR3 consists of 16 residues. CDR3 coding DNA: TGTGCCAGCAGCTTAGTACGAGCGGGGGCCTCCTACGAGCAGTACTTC. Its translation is CASSLVRAGASYEQYF.

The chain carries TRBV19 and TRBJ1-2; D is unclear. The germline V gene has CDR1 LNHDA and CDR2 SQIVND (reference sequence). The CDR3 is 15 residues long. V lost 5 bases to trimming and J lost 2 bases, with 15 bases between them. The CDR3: CASSSGGSTNYGYTF. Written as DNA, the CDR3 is TGTGCCAGTAGTTCGGGAGGCAGCACCAACTATGGCTACACCTTC.